This T cell receptor (beta chain) was captured in a study of T cell clonotyping in hematopoietic cell transplantation. Broader study findings: No sorting was done, leaving CD4 and CD8 contributions mixed. Recipient TCR diversity dropped after transplant; expanded clonotypes rose from day 30 to 180.

The CDR3 extends over 10 amino acids. Germline values: CDR1 MNHNS, CDR2 SASEGT. V was cut by 8 bases and J by 8 bases, with 9 bases left in between. Sequencing was performed with immunoSEQ multiplex PCR; in TCRdb, only in-frame clones are kept and a portion is missing. The sample yields approximately 30,000 clones, around 95% seen once. To note about this clone: Antigen unknown.

The rearrangement joins TRBV6-1 to TRBJ1-1; D gene uncertain. Sequenced material: peripheral blood mononuclear cells. This TCR came from a man aged 45-65 years in good health. Some clones in this sample may be carry-over from other donors' samples. The CDR3 sequence: CASSRVEAFF. CDR3 DNA: TGTGCCAGCTCGCGGGTAGAAGCTTTCTTT.